The 3 T cell receptor beta chains below were found in one sample sequenced in a study of T-cell memory formation after mild COVID-19. In TCRdb, the 5' RACE reads were re-called with MiXCR into one record per CDR3 protein. The data hold fewer than 650,000 distinct CDR3 sequences, with about a fifth observed a single time. Sequencing was done on a sample of PBMCs or a T cell subset sorted from them (not recorded which). Every receptor here comes from an adult woman who had mild COVID-19 (a few samples of this study predate the infection). Cell type and time point are not known.

The V and J genes are TRBV7-9 and TRBJ2-3; D gene ambiguous. Germline CDR1 SEHNR, CDR2 FQNEAQ (reference sequence). The CDR3 has 12 amino acids. Trimming took off 8 bases at V and 4 bases at J, with 10 bases between the two ends. The CDR3 DNA is TGTGCCAGCTCCAACCCCGCAGATACGCAGTATTTT. Protein: CASSNPADTQYF.

This clonotype was seen more than once but under ten times. The rearrangement links TRBV27 to TRBJ1-2; D may be TRBD1 (6 bases). CDR3 size: 15 residues. Trimming removed 2 bases at V and 2 bases at J, with 12 bases between. Germline V CDR1 and CDR2: MNHEY, SMNVEV (reference sequence). The CDR3 sequence is CASSLDRTSNYGYTF. CDR3 bases: TGTGCCAGCAGTTTAGACAGGACCAGCAACTATGGCTACACCTTC.

The rearrangement links TRBV29-1 to TRBJ2-1; D not resolved. The germline gives CDR1 SQVTM, CDR2 ANQGSEA. Deletions cut 3 bases from V and 3 bases from J, with 0 bases between. The CDR3 loop spans 10 amino acids. DNA of the CDR3: TGCAGCGTTGACTACAATGAGCAGTTCTTC. Translating gives CSVDYNEQFF.